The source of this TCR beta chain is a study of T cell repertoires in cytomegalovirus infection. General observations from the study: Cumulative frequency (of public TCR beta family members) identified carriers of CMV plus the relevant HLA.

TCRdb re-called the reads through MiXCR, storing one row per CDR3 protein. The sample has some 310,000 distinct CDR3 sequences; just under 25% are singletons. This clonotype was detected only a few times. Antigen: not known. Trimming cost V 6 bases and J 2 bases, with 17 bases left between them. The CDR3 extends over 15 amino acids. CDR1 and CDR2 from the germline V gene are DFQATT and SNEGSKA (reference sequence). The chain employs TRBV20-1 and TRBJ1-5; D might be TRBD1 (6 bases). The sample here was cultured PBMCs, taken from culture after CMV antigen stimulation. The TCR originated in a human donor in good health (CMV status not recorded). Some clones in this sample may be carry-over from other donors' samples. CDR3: CSACRDTNCNQPQHF. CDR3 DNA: TGCAGTGCGTGTCGGGACACCAATTGCAATCAGCCCCAGCATTTT.